One and the same sample provided the 2 T cell receptor beta chains below, sequenced in a study of blood T cells in healthy people across ages. Primers used in a second PCR of roughly 6 to 12 cycles were a sample-barcoded 5' primer and a J-beta primer mix. TCRdb reanalysed the 5' RACE reads using MiXCR and keeps one entry per CDR3 protein. The sample has roughly 2 million distinct CDR3 sequences, around half seen once; the top ten hold 2.1%. Sequencing input: blood. Receptor source: a woman in her forties in good health.

V and J are TRBV6-5 and TRBJ2-5; no firm D call. Per the germline V gene, CDR1 is MNHEY and CDR2 is SVGAGI. Trimming shortened V by 9 bases and J by 11 bases, and 16 bases separated the two germline ends. The CDR3 spans 11 residues. This chain's CDR3 is CASTEFNEQYF. The DNA of the CDR3 is TGTGCCAGTACAGAGTTTAATGAGCAGTACTTC.

J is TRBJ2-3 and V is TRBV24-1; D might be TRBD1 or TRBD2, each matching 5 bases. Trimming stripped 6 bases from V and 3 bases from J, with 15 bases between. This CDR3 comprises 15 residues. CDR1 is KGHDR, CDR2 SFDVKD, per germline. This CDR3 is CATSLDRGATDTQYF. DNA for the CDR3: TGTGCCACCAGTCTCGACCGGGGCGCTACAGATACGCAGTATTTT.